The 22 T cell receptor beta chains listed next were all sequenced from one sample in a study of CD8 T cells in ankylosing spondylitis (dated by TCRdb to about 2017). Library preparation was by 5' RACE. TCRdb lists the instrument as Illumina HiSeq 2500. TCRdb reprocessed the public reads (quality trimming at Q25 with fastp, clone calling with MiXCR) and kept in-frame beta chains. CDR3 protein duplicates are merged, each entry listing the most common genes and DNA. This sample is represented by some 240,000 distinct CDR3 sequences; more than 15% of them were singletons. The top ten hold around 30% of the sample. The specimen sequenced was blood, either unsorted or a sorted T cell fraction (not recorded which). These receptors were obtained from a male donor with ankylosing spondylitis or in good health (not recorded which).

The J gene is TRBJ1-1, the V gene TRBV4-1; the D is unclear. Trimming stripped 0 bases from V and 1 base from J, with 6 bases between. Germline assignment: CDR1 MGHRA and CDR2 YSYEKL. CDR3 length: 14 amino acids. Here the CDR3 DNA reads TGCGCCAGCAGCCAAGAGGTGCAGAACACTGAAGCTTTCTTT. Amino acid sequence: CASSQEVQNTEAFF.

The V and J genes are TRBV29-1 and TRBJ2-1; TRBD2 aligns across 7 bases. This CDR3 is built from 12 residues. The ends lost 7 bases at V and 7 bases at J; junction bases unmatched: 7. Germline V lookup: CDR1 SQVTM, CDR2 ANQGSEA. The CDR3, as DNA: TGCAGCGCCCGGGACTACCTTAATGAGCAGTTCTTC. Its translation: CSARDYLNEQFF.

This chain connects TRBV4-1 to TRBJ2-3, with 10 bases aligning to TRBD1. Germline assignment: CDR1 MGHRA and CDR2 YSYEKL. The CDR3 totals 18 residues. Trimming removed 3 bases from V and 5 bases from J; junction bases left unmatched: 14. The CDR3, as DNA: TGCGCCAGCAGCCACCCGGGACAGGGGACTCTAGTAGGAGATACGCAGTATTTT. Protein sequence: CASSHPGQGTLVGDTQYF.

The CDR3 sequence is CSLSSYSAETQYF. Here the CDR3 DNA reads TGCAGCCTAAGCTCCTACTCGGCAGAGACCCAGTACTTC. V and J are TRBV29-1 and TRBJ2-5; D gene ambiguous. CDR1 is SQVTM and CDR2 is ANQGSEA in the germline V gene. This CDR3 contains 13 residues. The V gene lost 8 bases and the J gene lost 4 bases, with 17 bases spanning the gap.

This clonotype has a handful of counts. The rearrangement links TRBV6-2 or TRBV6-3 to TRBJ2-6, with D perhaps TRBD2 (5 bases). The CDR3 is 16 residues long. Germline lookup yields CDR1 MNHEY and CDR2 SVGEGT. V shed 2 bases and J shed 0 bases, with 8 bases lying between them. This chain's CDR3 is CASSYGESSGANVLTF. In nucleotides, the CDR3 is TGTGCCAGCAGTTACGGGGAGAGCTCTGGGGCCAACGTCCTGACTTTC.

This clonotype was counted a few times. This chain links TRBV7-2 with TRBJ2-7; D might be TRBD2 (5 bases). The germline V gene encodes CDR1 SGHTA and CDR2 FQGNSA. V was trimmed by 5 bases and J by 3 bases, leaving 20 bases between them. The CDR3 length is 16 residues. The CDR3 spells CASSESSSLSYYEQYF. DNA of the CDR3: TGTGCCAGCAGCGAGAGTTCTAGCTTGAGCTACTACGAGCAGTACTTC.

This clonotype showed up just a few times. This chain connects TRBV7-9 to TRBJ2-6; perhaps TRBD2 as D (5 bases). Germline V lookup: CDR1 SEHNR, CDR2 FQNEAQ (reference sequence). V lost 1 base to trimming and J lost 1 base, with 11 bases between them. The CDR3 consists of 17 residues. This CDR3 is CASSLGFWESGANVLTF. DNA for the CDR3: TGTGCCAGCAGCTTAGGTTTTTGGGAGTCTGGGGCCAACGTCCTGACTTTC.

The V and J genes are TRBV27 and TRBJ2-5; 9 nucleotides align to TRBD1. CDR1 and CDR2 (germline): MNHEY, SMNVEV (reference sequence). J lost 5 bases, V lost 3 bases, and 4 bases had no gene match. The CDR3 consists of 14 residues. The CDR3 coding sequence is TGTGCCAGCAGTTTGTCCGGACAGGGGGAGACCCAGTACTTC. Translating it yields CASSLSGQGETQYF.

This clonotype was seen a few times. The CDR3 here is CASSFPSGSPDTQYF. In DNA, the CDR3 is TGTGCCAGCAGTTTTCCTAGCGGGAGTCCAGATACGCAGTATTTT. The gene calls are TRBV27 and TRBJ2-3, with TRBD2 identical over 10 bases. Looked up from germline, CDR1 is MNHEY and CDR2 is SMNVEV (reference sequence). The V gene end was trimmed by 3 bases and the J gene end by 4 bases; junction bases not matched to a gene: 4. This CDR3 has 15 amino acids.

The gene calls are TRBV7-2 and TRBJ2-7; 8 bases align to TRBD2. The CDR3 is made up of 15 amino acids. Germline loops: CDR1 SGHTA, CDR2 FQGNSA. The ends lost 2 bases at V and 7 bases at J; junction bases unmatched: 10. CDR3 sequence: CASSLKPASGFEQYF. CDR3 in DNA: TGTGCCAGCAGCTTAAAGCCCGCTAGCGGGTTTGAGCAGTACTTC.

There are many counts of this clonotype. V and J are TRBV5-1 and TRBJ2-7; TRBD2 might be the D (6 bases). The CDR3 sequence is 15 residues long. Trimming took off 0 bases at V and 1 base at J, with 11 bases between the two ends. The V gene's germline CDR1 is SGHRS and CDR2 YFSETQ. The DNA of the CDR3 is TGCGCCAGCAGCTTGGAGGACTACCGGTCCTACGAGCAGTACTTC. Translated, it gives CASSLEDYRSYEQYF.

The chain links TRBV6-1 to TRBJ2-3; 7 positions match TRBD2. Germline CDR1 MNHNS, CDR2 SASEGT. The CDR3 contains 16 residues. V gave up 6 bases and J gave up 5 bases; unmatched junction bases: 14. CDR3 coding DNA: TGTGCCAGCAGCTCCCCTAGGCGGGAGTTAGGAGATACGCAGTATTTT. It encodes CASSSPRRELGDTQYF.

This rearrangement joins TRBV2 to TRBJ1-5, with D hard to call. V lost 3 bases to trimming and J lost 3 bases, with 9 bases between them. The CDR3 loop spans 14 amino acids. Germline V lookup: CDR1 SNHLY, CDR2 FYNNEI. The CDR3 spells CASSEPIANQPQHF. CDR3 bases: TGTGCCAGCAGTGAGCCCATTGCCAATCAGCCCCAGCATTTT.

The V call is TRBV15, the J call TRBJ1-1; TRBD1 matches at 7 bases. The germline V gene has CDR1 LNHNV and CDR2 YYDKDF (reference sequence). The ends lost 3 bases at V and 1 base at J; junction bases unmatched: 5. This CDR3 spans 15 amino acids. The CDR3 here is CATSRRTGANTEAFF. DNA of the CDR3: TGTGCCACCAGCAGGAGGACAGGCGCGAACACTGAAGCTTTCTTT.

The chain joins TRBV20-1 to TRBJ2-7; 9 bases line up with TRBD2. V gave up 0 bases and J gave up 3 bases; unmatched junction bases: 6. This CDR3 contains 15 residues. Germline assignment: CDR1 DFQATT and CDR2 SNEGSKA (reference sequence). This CDR3 reads CSARDRAGGLYEQYF. The CDR3 DNA is TGCAGTGCTAGAGATCGGGCGGGAGGGCTCTACGAGCAGTACTTC.

The V and J genes are TRBV20-1 and TRBJ2-3; D not resolved. Trimming cost V 0 bases and J 4 bases, with 14 bases left between them. CDR1 DFQATT and CDR2 SNEGSKA come from the germline V gene (reference sequence). This CDR3 spans 15 amino acids. CDR3 sequence: CSARDFLALPDTQYF. In DNA form, the CDR3 reads TGCAGTGCTAGAGATTTTTTAGCCCTCCCAGATACGCAGTATTTT.

This clonotype was detected a few times. V usage is TRBV7-3 and J usage is TRBJ2-5; TRBD2 matches at 8 bases. The CDR3 runs 14 residues. Germline CDR1 is SGHTA and CDR2 is FQGTGA. J lost 5 bases, V lost 8 bases, and 10 bases had no gene match. The CDR3 protein is CASSSGSSGETQYF. In DNA, the CDR3 is TGTGCCAGCTCGAGCGGGAGTTCCGGTGAGACCCAGTACTTC.

There are a few counts of this clonotype. The chain combines TRBV19 with TRBJ1-1; TRBD1 matches at 12 bases. This CDR3 region has 17 residues. V trimming: 9 bases; J trimming: 1 base; junction bases outside the gene matches: 12. Germline assignment: CDR1 LNHDA and CDR2 SQIVND (reference sequence). The CDR3, as DNA: TGTGCCAGCCTCGGGACAGGGGGCATCGGGGGGAACACTGAAGCTTTCTTT. Its translation is CASLGTGGIGGNTEAFF.

This chain links TRBV18 with TRBJ2-7; D ambiguous. There are 16 residues in the CDR3. Trimming removed 0 bases from V and 0 bases from J, with 12 bases in between. CDR1 KGHSH and CDR2 LQKENI come from the germline V gene. CDR3 residues: CASSPPDRVGSYEQYF. DNA of the CDR3: TGTGCCAGCTCACCACCGGATAGGGTCGGCTCCTACGAGCAGTACTTC.

The chain is built from TRBV29-1 and TRBJ2-5; 14 bases are a match to TRBD2. The CDR3 length is 19 residues. The trim removed 2 bases at V and 1 base at J, leaving 12 bases unmatched. Per germline, CDR1 SQVTM and CDR2 ANQGSEA. CDR3 in amino acids: CSVETGTSGRGGFQETQYF. As DNA, the CDR3 is TGCAGCGTTGAAACAGGGACTAGCGGGAGAGGGGGATTCCAAGAGACCCAGTACTTC.

This clonotype was counted a few times. The chain uses TRBV28 and TRBJ2-5; maybe TRBD1 (6 bases). The CDR3 contains 13 residues. The ends were cut back, 3 bases at V and 3 bases at J, with 8 bases in the middle. The germline CDR1 and CDR2 sequences are MDHEN and SYDVKM. The CDR3 protein is CASSFQGKETQYF. The CDR3 DNA follows: TGTGCCAGCAGTTTTCAGGGGAAAGAGACCCAGTACTTC.

The chain employs TRBV27 and TRBJ2-7; a possible D gene is TRBD2 (6 bases). The germline gives CDR1 MNHEY, CDR2 SMNVEV (reference sequence). With 8 bases removed from V and 3 bases from J, the gap between germline ends came to 14 bases. CDR3 length equals 13 residues. The DNA for the CDR3 is TGTGCCAGCCAAAAGGAGGGTTTCTACGAGCAGTACTTC. It translates to CASQKEGFYEQYF.